Listed below are T cell receptor beta chains from one sample, sequenced in a study of blood T cell repertoires in COVID-19. TCRdb's copy holds only in-frame clones and misses some; the assay was immunoSEQ multiplex PCR. The profile shows around 290,000 clones, around 90% of them singletons. Specimen: PBMCs or T cells enriched from blood (not recorded which). The receptor source for this set is a woman aged 25 to 39 who had recovered from COVID-19. Each CDR3 is given with its conserved first and last residue. The order of the fields is V gene, clone size, J gene, D gene, CDR3 protein, CDR3 DNA. The D gene is left open where the match is weak. Expanded clones get a size class; other rows say once, few or many, or leave the size out.

>TRBV30|.|TRBJ1-1|.
CAWSPTYTEAFF
TGTGCCTGGAGTCCCACATACACTGAAGCTTTCTTT
>TRBV30|.|TRBJ1-1|.
CAWGSDSLNKNTEAFF
TGTGCCTGGGGGAGCGACAGCCTTAATAAAAACACTGAAGCTTTCTTT
>TRBV5-1|.|TRBJ2-1|.
CASSLAQGLDEQFF
TGCGCCAGCAGCTTGGCGCAGGGGTTGGATGAGCAGTTCTTC
>TRBV12-5|.|TRBJ2-1|.
CASGLIQGNEQFF
TGTGCTAGTGGCCTCATCCAGGGGAATGAGCAGTTCTTC
>TRBV28|.|TRBJ1-1|.
CASTHNRNTEAFF
TGTGCCAGCACCCATAATAGGAACACTGAAGCTTTCTTT
>TRBV30|few|TRBJ1-5|.
CAWSVRAGQPQHF
TGTGCCTGGAGTGTACGGGCGGGGCAGCCCCAGCATTTT
>TRBV6-5|.|TRBJ1-1|.
CASSFRQNTEAFF
TGTGCCAGCAGCTTCAGACAGAACACTGAAGCTTTCTTT
>TRBV28|.|TRBJ2-7|TRBD2
CASSSPLGGRALYEQYF
TGTGCCAGCAGTTCCCCCCTCGGCGGGAGGGCTCTCTACGAGCAGTACTTC
>TRBV28|.|TRBJ2-5|TRBD2
CASSLPVAGPRATQYF
TGTGCCAGCAGTTTACCGGTAGCGGGGCCCCGGGCGACCCAGTACTTC
>TRBV18|.|TRBJ1-2|.
CASSIGDYGYTF
TGTGCCAGCTCAATCGGGGACTATGGCTACACCTTC
>TRBV19|.|TRBJ1-1|.
CASSPPREKNTEAFF
TGTGCCAGTAGTCCACCCCGGGAGAAGAACACTGAAGCTTTCTTT
>TRBV5-1|.|TRBJ2-3|.
CASSLVSGSTDTQYF
TGCGCCAGCAGCTTGGTCAGCGGGTCAACAGATACGCAGTATTTT
>TRBV5-1|.|TRBJ1-1|.
CASSLGHAEAFF
TGCGCCAGCAGCTTGGGACATGCTGAAGCTTTCTTT
>TRBV5-1|.|TRBJ2-4|TRBD1
CASSFGDRDPNIQYF
TGCGCCAGCAGCTTCGGGGACAGGGATCCCAACATTCAGTACTTC
>TRBV5-1|.|TRBJ2-7|TRBD1
CASSLAPRDSSYEQYF
TGCGCCAGCAGCTTGGCCCCCCGGGACAGCTCCTACGAGCAGTACTTC
>TRBV27|.|TRBJ2-7|TRBD2
CASTPTSGRTYEQYF
TGTGCCAGCACACCGACCAGCGGGAGAACCTACGAGCAGTACTTC
>TRBV7-9|.|TRBJ1-1|TRBD1
CASSLGTGGTNTEAFF
TGTGCCAGCAGCTTAGGTACAGGGGGCACGAACACTGAAGCTTTCTTT
>TRBV10-3|.|TRBJ1-4|.
CAISETRAGDEKLFF
TGTGCCATCAGTGAGACCAGGGCAGGAGATGAAAAACTGTTTTTT
>TRBV21-1|once|TRBJ1-5|.
CASSKQAYIGPNQPQHF
TGTGCCAGCAGCAAACAGGCCTACATAGGCCCCAATCAGCCCCAGCATTTT
>TRBV5-1|once|TRBJ2-1|.
CASSGNRDWVYNEQFF
TGCGCCAGCAGCGGAAACAGGGATTGGGTCTACAATGAGCAGTTCTTC
>TRBV2|.|TRBJ2-2|.
CASSEFGVVGTGELFF
TGTGCCAGCAGTGAGTTCGGGGTGGTGGGCACCGGGGAGCTGTTTTTT
>TRBV7-3|.|TRBJ2-1|.
CASSPGQAYNEQFF
TGTGCCAGCAGCCCCGGACAAGCCTACAATGAGCAGTTCTTC
>TRBV19|.|TRBJ2-1|TRBD2
CASSRSGSLFNEQFF
TGTGCCAGTAGTAGGAGCGGGAGCCTATTTAATGAGCAGTTCTTC
>TRBV7-2|.|TRBJ2-1|.
CASREGAGYNEQFF
TGTGCCAGCAGGGAGGGGGCGGGGTACAATGAGCAGTTCTTC
>TRBV15|once|TRBJ2-7|TRBD2
CATSRDGGLVYEQYF
TGTGCCACCAGCAGAGACGGGGGACTAGTTTACGAGCAGTACTTC
>TRBV7-2|.|TRBJ1-2|TRBD1
CASSLEGQGGGYTF
TGTGCCAGCAGCTTAGAGGGACAGGGTGGTGGCTACACCTTC
>TRBV9|.|TRBJ2-1|TRBD2
CASSVEVSGIYNEQFF
TGTGCCAGCAGCGTAGAGGTTAGCGGGATATACAATGAGCAGTTCTTC